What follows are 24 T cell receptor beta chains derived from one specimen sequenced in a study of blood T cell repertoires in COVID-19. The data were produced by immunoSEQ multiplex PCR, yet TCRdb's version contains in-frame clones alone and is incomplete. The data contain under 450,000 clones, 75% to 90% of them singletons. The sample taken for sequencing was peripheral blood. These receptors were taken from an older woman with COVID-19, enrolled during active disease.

The chain's CDR3 is CASSGRRNTEAFF. The CDR3 DNA sequence: TGTGCCAGCAGCGGGCGAAGGAACACTGAAGCTTTCTTT. This chain joins TRBV11-3 and TRBJ1-1; D is uncertain. The germline V gene encodes CDR1 SGHNT and CDR2 YENEEA. V shed 5 bases and J shed 1 base, with 8 bases lying between them. The CDR3 runs 13 residues.

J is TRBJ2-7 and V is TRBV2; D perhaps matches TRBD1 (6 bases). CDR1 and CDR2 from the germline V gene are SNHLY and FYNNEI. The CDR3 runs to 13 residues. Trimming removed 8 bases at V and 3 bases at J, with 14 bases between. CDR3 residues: CASRTGIYYEQYF. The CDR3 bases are TGTGCCAGCCGCACAGGGATATACTACGAGCAGTACTTC.

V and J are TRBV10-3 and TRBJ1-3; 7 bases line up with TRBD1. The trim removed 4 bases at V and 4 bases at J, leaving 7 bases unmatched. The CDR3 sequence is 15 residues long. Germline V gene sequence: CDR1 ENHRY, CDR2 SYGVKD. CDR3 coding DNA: TGTGCCATCAGTGGATCAGGGGGTCCAGGAAACACCATATATTTT. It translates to CAISGSGGPGNTIYF.

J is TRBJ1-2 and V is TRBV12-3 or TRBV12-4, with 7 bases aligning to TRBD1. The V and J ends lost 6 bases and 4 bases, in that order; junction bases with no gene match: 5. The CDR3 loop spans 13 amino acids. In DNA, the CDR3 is TGTGCCAGCAGACCTGGGACAGTCTATGGCTACACCTTC. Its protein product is CASRPGTVYGYTF.

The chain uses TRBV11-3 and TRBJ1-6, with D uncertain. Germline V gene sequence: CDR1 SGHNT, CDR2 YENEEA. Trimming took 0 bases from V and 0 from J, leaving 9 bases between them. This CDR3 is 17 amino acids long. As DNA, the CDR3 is TGTGCCAGCAGCTTAGAAGAGGTCGGCTCCTATAATTCACCCCTCCACTTT. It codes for CASSLEEVGSYNSPLHF.

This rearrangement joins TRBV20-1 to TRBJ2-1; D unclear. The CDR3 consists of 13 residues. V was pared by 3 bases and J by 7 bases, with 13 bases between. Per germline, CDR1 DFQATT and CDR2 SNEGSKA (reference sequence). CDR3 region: CSASYVRRNEQFF. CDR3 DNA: TGCAGTGCTAGTTACGTCCGGCGGAATGAGCAGTTCTTC.

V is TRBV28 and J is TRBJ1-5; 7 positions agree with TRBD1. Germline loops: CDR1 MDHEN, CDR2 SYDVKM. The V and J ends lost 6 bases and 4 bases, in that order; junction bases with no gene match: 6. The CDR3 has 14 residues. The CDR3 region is CASSLRGTNQPQHF. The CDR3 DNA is TGTGCCAGCAGCCTCAGGGGGACTAATCAGCCCCAGCATTTT.

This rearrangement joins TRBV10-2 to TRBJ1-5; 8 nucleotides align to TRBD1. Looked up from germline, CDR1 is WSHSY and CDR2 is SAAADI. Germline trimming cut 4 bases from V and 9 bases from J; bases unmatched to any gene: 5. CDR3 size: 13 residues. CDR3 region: CASSGTGTGPQHF. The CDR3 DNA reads TGCGCCAGCAGTGGGACAGGGACGGGGCCCCAGCATTTT.

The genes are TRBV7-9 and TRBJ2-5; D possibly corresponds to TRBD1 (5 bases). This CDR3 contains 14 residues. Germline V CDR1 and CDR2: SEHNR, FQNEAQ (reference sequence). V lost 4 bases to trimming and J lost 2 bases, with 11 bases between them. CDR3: CASSYRTPQETQYF. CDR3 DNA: TGTGCCAGCAGCTATCGGACACCACAAGAGACCCAGTACTTC.

The CDR3 loop reads CASSPGTSGGTETQYF. Written as DNA, the CDR3 is TGTGCCAGCAGCCCAGGGACTAGCGGGGGAACGGAGACCCAGTACTTC. This sequence joins TRBV7-9 and TRBJ2-5, with 14 bases aligning to TRBD2. CDR1 is SEHNR, CDR2 FQNEAQ, per germline (reference sequence). V shed 5 bases, J shed 5 bases, and the junction held 7 bases outside the gene matches. The CDR3 extends over 16 amino acids.

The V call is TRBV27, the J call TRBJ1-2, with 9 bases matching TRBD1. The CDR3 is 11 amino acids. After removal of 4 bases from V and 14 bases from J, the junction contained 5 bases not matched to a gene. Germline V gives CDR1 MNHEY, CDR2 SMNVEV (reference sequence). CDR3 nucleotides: TGTGCCAGCAGTTCACAGGGGGCTGAGACCTTC. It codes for CASSSQGAETF.

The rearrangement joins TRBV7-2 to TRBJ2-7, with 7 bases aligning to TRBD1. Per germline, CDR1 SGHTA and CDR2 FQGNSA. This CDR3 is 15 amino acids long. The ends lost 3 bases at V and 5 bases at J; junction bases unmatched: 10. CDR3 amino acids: CASSFNQGTVHEQYF. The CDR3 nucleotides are TGTGCCAGCAGCTTCAATCAGGGGACAGTCCACGAGCAGTACTTC.

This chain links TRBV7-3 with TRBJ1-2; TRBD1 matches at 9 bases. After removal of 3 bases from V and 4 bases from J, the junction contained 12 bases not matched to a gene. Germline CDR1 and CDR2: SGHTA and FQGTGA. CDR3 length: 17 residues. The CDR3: CASSFRTGVESLYGYTF. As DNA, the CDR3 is TGTGCCAGCAGCTTCCGGACAGGGGTTGAATCCCTCTATGGCTACACCTTC.

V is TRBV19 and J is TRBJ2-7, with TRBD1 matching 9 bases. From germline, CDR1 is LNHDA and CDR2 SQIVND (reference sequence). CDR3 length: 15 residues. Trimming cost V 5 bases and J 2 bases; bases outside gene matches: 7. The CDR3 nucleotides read TGTGCCAGTAGTCACCGGGACAGGGCGGCCTACGAGCAGTACTTC. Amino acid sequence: CASSHRDRAAYEQYF.

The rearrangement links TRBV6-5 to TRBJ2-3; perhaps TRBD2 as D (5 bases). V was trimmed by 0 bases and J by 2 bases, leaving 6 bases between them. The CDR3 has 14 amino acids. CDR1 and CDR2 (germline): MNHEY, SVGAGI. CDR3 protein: CASSYSDFTDTQYF. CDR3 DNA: TGTGCCAGCAGTTACTCGGACTTCACAGATACGCAGTATTTT.

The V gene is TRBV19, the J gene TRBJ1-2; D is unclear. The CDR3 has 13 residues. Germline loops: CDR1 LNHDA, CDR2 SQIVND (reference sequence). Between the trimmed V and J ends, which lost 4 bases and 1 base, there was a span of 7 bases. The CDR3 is CASSTGFNYGYTF. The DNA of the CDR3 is TGTGCCAGTAGTACAGGATTTAACTATGGCTACACCTTC.

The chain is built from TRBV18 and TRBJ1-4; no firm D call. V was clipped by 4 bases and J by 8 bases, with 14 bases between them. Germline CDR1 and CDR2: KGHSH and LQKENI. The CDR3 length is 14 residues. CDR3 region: CASSLSGTGEKLFF. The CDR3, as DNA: TGTGCCAGCTCACTGAGCGGAACGGGCGAAAAACTGTTTTTT.

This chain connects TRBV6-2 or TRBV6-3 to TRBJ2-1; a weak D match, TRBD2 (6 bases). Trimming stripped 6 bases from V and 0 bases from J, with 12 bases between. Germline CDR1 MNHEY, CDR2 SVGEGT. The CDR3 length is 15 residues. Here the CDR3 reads CASSLASSSYNEQFF. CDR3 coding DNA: TGTGCCAGCAGCCTAGCGTCGAGCTCCTACAATGAGCAGTTCTTC.

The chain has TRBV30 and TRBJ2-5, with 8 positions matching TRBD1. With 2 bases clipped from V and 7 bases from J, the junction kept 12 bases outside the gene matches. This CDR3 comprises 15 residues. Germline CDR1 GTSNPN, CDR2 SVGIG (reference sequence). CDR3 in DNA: TGTGCCTGGAGTCTAGGGACAGGTAGATTTGGGACCCAGTACTTC. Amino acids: CAWSLGTGRFGTQYF.

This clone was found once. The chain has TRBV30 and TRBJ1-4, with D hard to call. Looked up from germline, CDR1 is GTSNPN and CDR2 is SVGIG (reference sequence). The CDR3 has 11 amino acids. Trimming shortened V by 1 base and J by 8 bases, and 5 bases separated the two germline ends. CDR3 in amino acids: CAWSEREKLFF. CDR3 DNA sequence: TGTGCCTGGAGTGAGAGAGAAAAACTGTTTTTT.

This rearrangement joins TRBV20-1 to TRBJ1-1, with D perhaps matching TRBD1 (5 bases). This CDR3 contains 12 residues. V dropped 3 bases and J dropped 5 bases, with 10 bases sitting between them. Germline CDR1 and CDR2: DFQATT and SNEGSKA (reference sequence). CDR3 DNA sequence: TGCAGTGCTAGTGACAGTAAGACTGAAGCTTTCTTT. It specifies CSASDSKTEAFF.

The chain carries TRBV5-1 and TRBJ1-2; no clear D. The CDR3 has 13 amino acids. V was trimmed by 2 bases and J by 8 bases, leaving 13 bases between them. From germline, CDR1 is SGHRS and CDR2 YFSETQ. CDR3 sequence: CASSLEGVWGYTF. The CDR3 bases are TGCGCCAGCAGCTTAGAAGGAGTCTGGGGCTACACCTTC.

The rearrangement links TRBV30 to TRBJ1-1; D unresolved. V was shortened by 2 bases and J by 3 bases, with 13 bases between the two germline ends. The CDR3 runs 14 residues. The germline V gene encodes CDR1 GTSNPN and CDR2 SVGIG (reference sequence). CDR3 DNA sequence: TGTGCCTGGAGTCCCGACAAATACTACACTGAAGCTTTCTTT. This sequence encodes CAWSPDKYYTEAFF. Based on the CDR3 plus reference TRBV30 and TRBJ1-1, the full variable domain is SQTIHQWPATLVQPVGSPLSLECTVEGTSNPNLYWYRQAAGRGLQLLFYSVGIGQISSEVPQNLSASRPQDRQFILSSKKLLLSDSGFYLCAWSPDKYYTEAFFGQGTRLTVV.

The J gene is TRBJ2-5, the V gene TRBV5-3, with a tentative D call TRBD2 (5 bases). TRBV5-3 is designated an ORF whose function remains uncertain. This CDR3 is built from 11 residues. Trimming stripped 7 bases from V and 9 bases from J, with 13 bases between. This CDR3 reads CARPLWESQYF. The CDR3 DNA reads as TGTGCCAGACCCTTATGGGAGTCCCAGTACTTC.